These 28 T cell receptor beta chains originate from one sample sequenced in a study of technical replicates of blood from a handful of donors (dated by TCRdb to 2016 to 2017). Library preparation used the immunoSEQ multiplex PCR assay. Sourced from immuneACCESS, this table was stored by TCRdb with only in-frame sequences that have V and J called. A share of the clones is absent; for the studies checked, an unresolved V gene accounts for under half, and the remainder has no known explanation. This sample lists more than 9,500 clones; 90% to 95% were detected once. Clones ranked in the top ten supply about 8.9% of the sample. The sequenced sample was PBMCs. The receptors derive from a human donor in good health.

The chain is built from TRBV18 and TRBJ1-5; 8 nucleotides align to TRBD1. Germline CDR1 KGHSH, CDR2 LQKENI. Trimming took 3 bases from V and 6 from J; bases not matched to a gene: 7. This CDR3 is built from 15 residues. CDR3 in amino acids: CASSPDRGEVQPQHF. In nucleotides, the CDR3 is TGTGCCAGCTCACCCGACAGGGGAGAGGTTCAGCCCCAGCATTTT.

V and J are TRBV28 and TRBJ1-1; 9 bases fit TRBD1. The V and J ends lost 2 bases and 5 bases, in that order; junction bases with no gene match: 6. CDR1 MDHEN and CDR2 SYDVKM come from the germline V gene. The CDR3 has 15 residues. The CDR3 nucleotides are TGTGCCAGCAGTTTAGGGGGACAGGGTGGGACTGAAGCTTTCTTT. Its translation is CASSLGGQGGTEAFF.

This clone appeared a single time. The CDR3 region is CASVPGQGVYGYTF. The CDR3 DNA reads as TGTGCCAGTGTACCGGGACAGGGGGTCTATGGCTACACCTTC. The chain carries TRBV2 and TRBJ1-2, with 11 bases identical to TRBD1. Germline V gene lookup returns CDR1 SNHLY and CDR2 FYNNEI. Trimming took 9 bases from V and 4 from J; bases not matched to a gene: 7. The CDR3 consists of 14 residues.

This clone showed up just once. The rearrangement links TRBV5-6 to TRBJ1-5; D is perhaps TRBD1 (5 bases). V was clipped by 4 bases and J by 0 bases, with 8 bases between them. Per germline, CDR1 SGHDT and CDR2 YYEEEE. This CDR3 is built from 14 residues. As DNA, the CDR3 is TGTGCCAGCAGCGGACACTTTAGCAATCAGCCCCAGCATTTT. It codes for CASSGHFSNQPQHF.

J is TRBJ2-5 and V is TRBV7-9; 9 bases fit TRBD1. This CDR3 contains 16 residues. The germline V gene encodes CDR1 SEHNR and CDR2 FQNEAQ (reference sequence). J was trimmed by 2 bases and V by 2 bases; bases with no gene match: 6. The CDR3 loop reads CASSLPKGQGQETQYF. The CDR3 DNA reads TGTGCCAGCAGCTTACCTAAGGGACAGGGTCAAGAGACCCAGTACTTC.

The V gene is TRBV7-9, the J gene TRBJ2-7; 7 bases are a match to TRBD2. The CDR3 is made up of 16 amino acids. In germline, CDR1 is SEHNR, CDR2 FQNEAQ (reference sequence). The V gene end was trimmed by 1 base and the J gene end by 3 bases; junction bases not matched to a gene: 9. CDR3 in amino acids: CASSLDIWRGSYEQYF. DNA for the CDR3: TGTGCCAGCAGCTTAGATATCTGGCGGGGGAGCTACGAGCAGTACTTC.

The chain has TRBV11-2 and TRBJ1-2; 8 bases fit TRBD1. Trimming took 0 bases from V and 5 from J; bases not matched to a gene: 5. The CDR3 has 15 amino acids. The germline gives CDR1 SGHAT, CDR2 FQNNGV. CDR3 loop: CASSLDLYRGYGYTF. CDR3 coding DNA: TGTGCCAGCAGCTTAGATCTTTACAGGGGGTATGGCTACACCTTC.

This chain uses TRBV5-1 with TRBJ2-5, with D tentatively TRBD1 (5 bases). From germline, CDR1 is SGHRS and CDR2 YFSETQ. The CDR3 totals 14 residues. V was cut by 1 base and J by 2 bases, with 9 bases left in between. CDR3 sequence (DNA): TGCGCCAGCAGCTTGATGGGGCTACAAGAGACCCAGTACTTC. Its translation: CASSLMGLQETQYF.

The rearrangement uses TRBV18 and TRBJ1-1, with 7 nucleotides matching TRBD1. V dropped 0 bases and J dropped 5; count of bases not matched to a gene: 3. The CDR3 runs to 14 residues. Germline V CDR1 and CDR2: KGHSH, LQKENI. Here the CDR3 DNA reads TGTGCCAGCTCACCACCGACAGGGTTTACTGAAGCTTTCTTT. Its translation: CASSPPTGFTEAFF.

The rearrangement joins TRBV28 to TRBJ2-3; 8 positions match TRBD1. The germline CDR1 and CDR2 sequences are MDHEN and SYDVKM. CDR3 length equals 15 residues. V gave up 8 bases and J gave up 2 bases; unmatched junction bases: 9. CDR3 in DNA: TGTGCCAGCGATACCAGGACAGGGTACACAGATACGCAGTATTTT. It specifies CASDTRTGYTDTQYF. Filled out from reference TRBV28 and TRBJ2-3, the complete variable domain reads DVKVTQSSRYLVKRTGEKVFLECVQDMDHENMFWYRQDPGLGLRLIYFSYDVKMKEKGDIPEGYSVSREKKERFSLILESASTNQTSMYLCASDTRTGYTDTQYFGPGTRLTVL.

This chain uses TRBV5-6 with TRBJ1-2; TRBD1 agrees at 9 bases. The V gene's germline CDR1 is SGHDT and CDR2 YYEEEE. The length of the CDR3 is 14 residues. The V and J ends lost 4 bases and 6 bases, in that order; junction bases with no gene match: 7. CDR3 nucleotide sequence: TGTGCCAGCAGCCAATGGGACAGGGAGAATGGCTACACCTTC. Translation: CASSQWDRENGYTF.

This clone was counted once. This chain connects TRBV5-1 to TRBJ1-4; D gene ambiguous. The CDR3 contains 16 residues. Trimming removed 0 bases from V and 6 bases from J, with 15 bases in between. Per the germline V gene, CDR1 is SGHRS and CDR2 is YFSETQ. The CDR3 coding sequence is TGCGCCAGCAGCTTGGAAGGAGCCGCGGGCGATGAAAAACTGTTTTTT. Residues: CASSLEGAAGDEKLFF.

The chain employs TRBV9 and TRBJ2-3; 8 positions match TRBD2. Germline V gene data show CDR1 as SGDLS and CDR2 as YYNGEE. There are 16 residues in the CDR3. Trimming at V came to 0 bases and at J to 4 bases, leaving 7 bases not matched to a gene. The DNA of the CDR3 is TGTGCCAGCAGCGTAGACTCGGGAGGGGCGTCAGATACGCAGTATTTT. This sequence encodes CASSVDSGGASDTQYF.

The V and J genes are TRBV19 and TRBJ2-1; 11 bases fit TRBD2. The germline CDR1 and CDR2 sequences are LNHDA and SQIVND (reference sequence). CDR3 length: 17 amino acids. Trimming took 7 bases from V and 3 from J; bases not matched to a gene: 11. CDR3 sequence: CASIGLAGGEDYNEQFF. CDR3 DNA: TGTGCCAGTATTGGACTAGCGGGTGGGGAAGACTACAATGAGCAGTTCTTC.

The genes are TRBV5-1 and TRBJ2-1; 9 nucleotides line up with TRBD1. The V gene end was trimmed by 4 bases and the J gene end by 8 bases; junction bases not matched to a gene: 7. The CDR3 consists of 14 residues. Per germline, CDR1 SGHRS and CDR2 YFSETQ. The CDR3 protein is CASSLQGAEDEQFF. CDR3 sequence (DNA): TGCGCCAGCAGCCTACAGGGGGCCGAGGATGAGCAGTTCTTC.

The chain combines TRBV10-3 with TRBJ1-5, with D possibly TRBD1 on 6 matching bases. Trimming pared 3 bases from V and 3 bases from J, leaving 9 bases between. The germline V gene encodes CDR1 ENHRY and CDR2 SYGVKD. CDR3 length: 14 amino acids. The CDR3 DNA reads TGTGCCATCAGTGACGGACAGAACAATCAGCCCCAGCATTTT. Translation gives CAISDGQNNQPQHF.

DNA of the CDR3: TGTGCCAGCAGTGATCCCGCCAGGGGGTCCTACGAGCAGTACTTC. This translates into CASSDPARGSYEQYF. V and J are TRBV25-1 and TRBJ2-7; 7 bases align to TRBD1. The CDR3 is 15 amino acids. Per germline, CDR1 MGHDK and CDR2 SYGVNS. V trimming: 3 bases; J trimming: 1 base; junction bases outside the gene matches: 6.

The chain joins TRBV2 to TRBJ2-7; 8 bases align to TRBD1. Germline CDR1 is SNHLY and CDR2 is FYNNEI. V gave up 4 bases and J gave up 3 bases; unmatched junction bases: 2. This CDR3 is built from 13 residues. In nucleotides, the CDR3 is TGTGCCAGCAGTGGACAGGGGCACTACGAGCAGTACTTC. This sequence encodes CASSGQGHYEQYF.

V is TRBV28 and J is TRBJ1-2; 8 positions agree with TRBD1. J was trimmed by 0 bases and V by 4 bases; bases with no gene match: 16. The CDR3 is 19 residues long. CDR1 and CDR2 from the germline V gene are MDHEN and SYDVKM. CDR3 region: CASSSGTGTKTNPNYGYTF. DNA for the CDR3: TGTGCCAGCAGTTCCGGGACAGGTACTAAGACGAACCCTAACTATGGCTACACCTTC.

This sequence joins TRBV7-9 and TRBJ2-2; 8 bases align to TRBD1. The germline gives CDR1 SEHNR, CDR2 FQNEAQ (reference sequence). This CDR3 spans 15 amino acids. The junction had 8 bases not matched to a gene; V was cut back by 5 bases and J by 6 bases. Here the CDR3 reads CASSPPDRVPGELFF. The CDR3 nucleotides read TGTGCCAGCAGCCCCCCGGACAGGGTACCCGGGGAGCTGTTTTTT.

This chain links TRBV18 with TRBJ1-1; unclear D gene. The CDR3 loop spans 13 amino acids. CDR1 is KGHSH, CDR2 LQKENI, per germline. Trimming pared 0 bases from V and 1 base from J, leaving 3 bases between. The CDR3 loop reads CASSPPKNTEAFF. The CDR3 DNA sequence: TGTGCCAGCTCACCACCCAAGAACACTGAAGCTTTCTTT.

The chain couples TRBV29-1 to TRBJ2-2; D might be TRBD1 (5 bases). The germline V gene encodes CDR1 SQVTM and CDR2 ANQGSEA. This CDR3 contains 14 residues. Between the trimmed V and J ends, which lost 4 bases and 1 base, there was a span of 10 bases. This CDR3 is CSVGGRGNTGELFF. In DNA form, the CDR3 reads TGCAGCGTTGGGGGTAGGGGGAACACCGGGGAGCTGTTTTTT.

The chain employs TRBV10-3 and TRBJ1-5; TRBD1 might be the D (6 bases). The CDR3 totals 14 residues. Germline V gene sequence: CDR1 ENHRY, CDR2 SYGVKD. Trimming left V 1 base short and J 8 bases short, with 12 bases between. CDR3 in DNA: TGTGCCATCAGTGAGTGGGACAAGGCAAAGCCCCAGCATTTT. It encodes CAISEWDKAKPQHF.

J is TRBJ2-7 and V is TRBV5-1; D gene unclear. This CDR3 spans 12 amino acids. CDR1 is SGHRS, CDR2 YFSETQ, per germline. The ends were cut back, 5 bases at V and 5 bases at J, with 11 bases in the middle. The CDR3 sequence is CASRGSSHEQYF. Written as DNA, the CDR3 is TGCGCCAGCAGGGGTAGCTCTCACGAGCAGTACTTC.

This chain uses TRBV10-3 with TRBJ1-1; D remains unclear. From germline, CDR1 is ENHRY and CDR2 SYGVKD. The V end was cut by 6 bases, the J end by 5 bases, with 13 bases between. The CDR3 is made up of 13 amino acids. The CDR3 nucleotides read TGTGCCATCAGAAGACGGGTCGAGACTGAAGCTTTCTTT. It specifies CAIRRRVETEAFF.

There are a few counts of this clone. The chain uses TRBV29-1 and TRBJ2-6, with TRBD1 matching over 8 bases. V was clipped by 7 bases and J by 2 bases; unmatched bases: 7. The germline V gene encodes CDR1 SQVTM and CDR2 ANQGSEA. The CDR3 extends over 15 amino acids. The CDR3 here is CSAVQGVTGANVLTF. In nucleotides, the CDR3 is TGCAGCGCCGTACAGGGGGTTACTGGGGCCAACGTCCTGACTTTC.

CDR3: CASSYFSEQFF. CDR3 DNA sequence: TGTGCCAGCAGTTACTTCTCCGAGCAGTTCTTC. This chain connects TRBV6-5 to TRBJ2-1; D uncertain. The CDR3 contains 11 residues. V lost 1 base to trimming and J lost 10 bases, with 5 bases between them. Germline V CDR1 and CDR2: MNHEY, SVGAGI.

The chain is built from TRBV28 and TRBJ2-3; D is perhaps TRBD1 (5 bases). Germline CDR1 is MDHEN and CDR2 is SYDVKM. This CDR3 has 16 amino acids. With 4 bases removed from V and 4 bases from J, the gap between germline ends came to 18 bases. The CDR3 DNA sequence: TGTGCCAGCAGTTCCTTGCCAACAGGCCCTGCAGATACGCAGTATTTT. Its protein product is CASSSLPTGPADTQYF.